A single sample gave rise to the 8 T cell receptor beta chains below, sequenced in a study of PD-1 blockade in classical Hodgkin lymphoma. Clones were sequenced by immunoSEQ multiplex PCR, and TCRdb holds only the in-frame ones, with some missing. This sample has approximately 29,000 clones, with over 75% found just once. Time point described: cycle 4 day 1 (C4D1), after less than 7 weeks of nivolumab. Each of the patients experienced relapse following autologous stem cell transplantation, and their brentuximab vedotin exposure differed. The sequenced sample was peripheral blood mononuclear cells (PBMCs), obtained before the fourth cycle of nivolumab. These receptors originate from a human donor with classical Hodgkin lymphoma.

CDR3: CASRGWGVGANVLTF. DNA for the CDR3: TGTGCCAGCAGAGGCTGGGGGGTTGGGGCCAACGTCCTGACTTTC. The genes are TRBV27 and TRBJ2-6, with D possibly TRBD2 on 6 matching bases. V lost 6 bases and J 3 bases, leaving 12 bases between the germline ends. The CDR3 has 15 amino acids. The germline CDR1 and CDR2 sequences are MNHEY and SMNVEV (reference sequence).

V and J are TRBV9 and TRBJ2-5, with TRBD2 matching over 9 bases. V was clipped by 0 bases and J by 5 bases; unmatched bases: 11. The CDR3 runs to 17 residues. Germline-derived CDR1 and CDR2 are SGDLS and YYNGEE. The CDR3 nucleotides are TGTGCCAGCAGCGTAGCCGAGGGGCGGGGGGGCTACGAGACCCAGTACTTC. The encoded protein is CASSVAEGRGGYETQYF.

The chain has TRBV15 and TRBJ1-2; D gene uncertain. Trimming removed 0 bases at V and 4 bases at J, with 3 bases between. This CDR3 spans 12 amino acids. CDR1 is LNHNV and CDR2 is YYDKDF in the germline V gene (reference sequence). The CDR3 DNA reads TGTGCCACCAGCAGAGATTTCTATGGCTACACCTTC. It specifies CATSRDFYGYTF.

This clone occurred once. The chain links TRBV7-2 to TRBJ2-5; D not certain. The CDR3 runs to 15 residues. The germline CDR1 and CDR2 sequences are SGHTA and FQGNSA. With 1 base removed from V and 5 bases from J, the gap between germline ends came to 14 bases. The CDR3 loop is CASSLELASRETQYF. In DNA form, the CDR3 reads TGTGCCAGCAGCTTAGAGTTGGCTTCAAGGGAGACCCAGTACTTC.

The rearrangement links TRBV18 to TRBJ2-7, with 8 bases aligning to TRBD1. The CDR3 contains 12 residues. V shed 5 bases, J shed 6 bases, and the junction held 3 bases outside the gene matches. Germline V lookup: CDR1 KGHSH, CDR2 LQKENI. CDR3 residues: CASSGQGSEQYF. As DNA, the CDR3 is TGTGCCAGCTCAGGACAGGGTAGCGAGCAGTACTTC.

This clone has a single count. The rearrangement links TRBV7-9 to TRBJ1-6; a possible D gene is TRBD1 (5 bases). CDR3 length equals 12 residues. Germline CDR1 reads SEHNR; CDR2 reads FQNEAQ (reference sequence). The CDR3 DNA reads TGTGCTACCGAGGGGCTTAATTCACCCCTCCACTTT. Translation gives CATEGLNSPLHF.

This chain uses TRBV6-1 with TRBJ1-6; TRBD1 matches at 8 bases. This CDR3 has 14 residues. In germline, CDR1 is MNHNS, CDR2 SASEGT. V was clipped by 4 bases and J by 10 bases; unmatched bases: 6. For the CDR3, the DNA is TGTGCCAGCAGTGGAGACAGGGGAGGATCACCCCTCCACTTT. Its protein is CASSGDRGGSPLHF.

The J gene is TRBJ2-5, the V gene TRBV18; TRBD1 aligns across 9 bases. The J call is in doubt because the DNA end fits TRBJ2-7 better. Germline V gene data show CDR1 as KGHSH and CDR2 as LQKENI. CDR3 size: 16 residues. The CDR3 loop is CASSPPGQGSPYEQYF. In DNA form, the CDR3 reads TGTGCCAGCTCACCCCCGGGACAGGGAAGTCCCTACGAGCAGTACTTC.